A few counts support the clone carrying this T cell receptor beta chain. The sample belongs to a study of T cell repertoires in cytomegalovirus infection. Deletions cut 6 bases from V and 3 bases from J, with 14 bases between. The CDR3 loop spans 14 amino acids. TCRdb passed the reads through MiXCR, listing each CDR3 protein once. The profile shows approximately 190,000 distinct CDR3 sequences, 28% of them singletons. This sequence joins TRBV12-3 or TRBV12-4 and TRBJ1-1, with D maybe TRBD1 (6 bases). The sequencing sample was made of PBMCs. The TCR sequence derives from a human donor in good health (CMV status not recorded). Some clones in this sample may be carry-over from other donors' samples. DNA for the CDR3: TGTGCCAGCAGCTTGAAGGGGGGGTACACTGAAGCTTTCTTT. As protein: CASSLKGGYTEAFF.